What follows describes a single T cell receptor beta chain. Antigen specificity is unknown. This sample stems from a study of response to subunit inactivated influenza vaccine. Study observations and caveats: Authors suggested seasonal influenza vaccinations each recruit few new T cells.

V lost 4 bases to trimming and J lost 6 bases; unmatched junction nucleotides: 3. The CDR3 contains 16 residues. TCRdb reanalysed the RT-PCR reads using MiXCR and keeps one entry per CDR3 protein. Of some 500,000 distinct CDR3 sequences in the sample, approximately 13% are singletons; the top ten hold around 14%. This sequence joins TRBV12-3 or TRBV12-4 and TRBJ2-2, with 15 nucleotides matching TRBD2. The TCR comes from a man in his forties or fifties who received an inactivated influenza vaccine. The starting material was PBMCs from blood, obtained 45 days after vaccination. The CDR3 protein is CASSSGLAGGPGELFF. The CDR3 DNA follows: TGTGCCAGCAGTTCGGGACTAGCGGGGGGCCCCGGGGAGCTGTTTTTT.